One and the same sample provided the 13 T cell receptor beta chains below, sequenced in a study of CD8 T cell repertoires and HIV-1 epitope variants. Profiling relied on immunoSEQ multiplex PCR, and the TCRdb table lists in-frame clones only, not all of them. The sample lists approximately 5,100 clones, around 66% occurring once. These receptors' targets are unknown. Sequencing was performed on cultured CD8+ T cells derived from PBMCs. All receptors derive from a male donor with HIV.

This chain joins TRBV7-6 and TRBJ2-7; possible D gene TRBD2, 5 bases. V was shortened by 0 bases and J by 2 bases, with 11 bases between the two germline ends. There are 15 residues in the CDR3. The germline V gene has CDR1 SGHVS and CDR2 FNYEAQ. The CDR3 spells CASSLAPSGPYEQYF. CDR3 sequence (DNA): TGTGCCAGCAGCTTAGCGCCCAGCGGTCCCTACGAGCAGTACTTC.

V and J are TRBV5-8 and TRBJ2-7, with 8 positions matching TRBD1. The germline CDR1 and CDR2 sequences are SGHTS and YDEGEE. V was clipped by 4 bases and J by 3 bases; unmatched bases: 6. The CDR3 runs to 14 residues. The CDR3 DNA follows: TGTGCCAGCAGCACAGGACAGGGCAACTACGAGCAGTACTTC. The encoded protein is CASSTGQGNYEQYF.

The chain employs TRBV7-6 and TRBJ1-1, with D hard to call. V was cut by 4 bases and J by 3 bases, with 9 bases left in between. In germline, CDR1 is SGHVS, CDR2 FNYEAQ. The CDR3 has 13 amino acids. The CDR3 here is CASSYLGDTEAFF. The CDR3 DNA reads TGTGCCAGCAGCTACCTTGGGGACACTGAAGCTTTCTTT. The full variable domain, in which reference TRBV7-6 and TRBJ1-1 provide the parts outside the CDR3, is GAGVSQSPRYKVTKRGQDVALRCDPISGHVSLYWYRQALGQGPEFLTYFNYEAQQDKSGLPNDRFSAERPEGSISTLTIQRTEQRDSAMYRCASSYLGDTEAFFGQGTRLTVV.

The CDR3 sequence is CASSQQGGTEAFF. The CDR3 DNA reads as TGTGCCAGCAGCCAGCAGGGGGGCACTGAAGCTTTCTTT. The V gene is TRBV5-4, the J gene TRBJ1-1, with 7 bases matching TRBD1. Trimming cost V 4 bases and J 4 bases; bases outside gene matches: 4. Germline V gives CDR1 SGHNT, CDR2 YYREEE (reference sequence). CDR3 length equals 13 residues.

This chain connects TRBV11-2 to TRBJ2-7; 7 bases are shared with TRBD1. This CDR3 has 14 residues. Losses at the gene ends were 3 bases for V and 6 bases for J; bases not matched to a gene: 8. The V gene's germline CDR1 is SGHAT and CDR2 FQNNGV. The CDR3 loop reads CASSLGQGVAEQYF. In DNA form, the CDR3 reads TGTGCCAGCAGCTTGGGCCAGGGGGTAGCCGAGCAGTACTTC.

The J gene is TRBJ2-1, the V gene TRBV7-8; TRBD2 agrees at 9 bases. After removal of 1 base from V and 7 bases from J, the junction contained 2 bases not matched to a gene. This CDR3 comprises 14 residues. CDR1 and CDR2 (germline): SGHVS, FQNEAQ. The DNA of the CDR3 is TGTGCCAGCAGCTTAGTTAGCGGGAGTAATGAGCAGTTCTTC. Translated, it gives CASSLVSGSNEQFF.

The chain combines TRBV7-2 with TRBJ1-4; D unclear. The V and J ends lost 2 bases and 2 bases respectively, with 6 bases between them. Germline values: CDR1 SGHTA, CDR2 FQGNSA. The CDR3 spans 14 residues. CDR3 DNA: TGTGCCAGCAGCTTATCCAGGACTAATGAAAAACTGTTTTTT. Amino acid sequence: CASSLSRTNEKLFF.

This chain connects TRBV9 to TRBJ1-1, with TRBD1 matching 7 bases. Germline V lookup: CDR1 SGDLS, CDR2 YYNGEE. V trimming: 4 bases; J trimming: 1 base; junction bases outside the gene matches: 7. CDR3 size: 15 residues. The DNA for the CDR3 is TGTGCCAGCAGCTTCCAGACAGGGAGGAACACTGAAGCTTTCTTT. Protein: CASSFQTGRNTEAFF.

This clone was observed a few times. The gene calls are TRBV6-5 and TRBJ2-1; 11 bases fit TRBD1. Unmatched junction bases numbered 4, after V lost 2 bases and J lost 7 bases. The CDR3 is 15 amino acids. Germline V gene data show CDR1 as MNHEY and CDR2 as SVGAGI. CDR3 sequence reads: CASSYADRGRNEQFF. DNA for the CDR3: TGTGCCAGCAGTTACGCGGACAGGGGGCGAAATGAGCAGTTCTTC.

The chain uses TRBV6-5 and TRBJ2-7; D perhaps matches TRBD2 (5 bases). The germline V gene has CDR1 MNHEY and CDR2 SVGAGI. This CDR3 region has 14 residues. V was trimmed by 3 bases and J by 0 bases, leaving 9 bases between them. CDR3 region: CASSYLRDSYEQYF. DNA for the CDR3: TGTGCCAGCAGTTATCTTCGGGACTCCTACGAGCAGTACTTC.

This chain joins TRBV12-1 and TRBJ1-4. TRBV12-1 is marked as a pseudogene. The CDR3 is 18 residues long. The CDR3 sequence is CASSFGGPNPATNEKLFF. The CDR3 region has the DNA TGTGCCAGCAGCTTTGGCGGACCGAACCCAGCAACTAATGAAAAACTGTTTTTT.

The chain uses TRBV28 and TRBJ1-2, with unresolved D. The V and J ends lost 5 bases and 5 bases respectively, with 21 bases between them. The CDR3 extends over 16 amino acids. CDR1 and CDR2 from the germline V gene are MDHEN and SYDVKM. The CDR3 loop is CASSPHKGLPGYGYTF. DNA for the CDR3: TGTGCCAGCAGTCCCCATAAGGGCCTGCCTGGGTATGGCTACACCTTC.

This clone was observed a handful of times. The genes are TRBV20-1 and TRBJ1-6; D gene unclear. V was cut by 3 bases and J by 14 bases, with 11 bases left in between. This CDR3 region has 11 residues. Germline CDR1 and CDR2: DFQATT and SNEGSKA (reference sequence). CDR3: CSARDPQALHF. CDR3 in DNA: TGCAGTGCTAGGGACCCTCAAGCCCTCCACTTT.